Given below is one T cell receptor beta chain in context. The clone's antigen remains unknown. No base quality values were provided; no much bigger clone lies one nucleotide off. The sample originates from a study of cytomegalovirus exposure and HLA in healthy donors (TCRdb year 2017). Broadly, across the study: An earlier analysis of 587 of the donors reported about 290 Gb of sequence data and 120 million or so unique TCR beta sequences from about 200 million T cells. An early release that covered about 600 HLA-typed donors contained around 330 gigabases of sequencing data and tens of millions of unique TCR sequences. Of the approximately 400 genotyped donors, approximately 83% fell in the genetic ancestry cluster associated with self-reported Caucasian donors. The study was designed to test whether signatures of past pathogen exposure could be identified by cataloging public T cell receptors. Using immunosequencing, the study profiled T cell repertoires from around 670 subjects and related those repertoires to cytomegalovirus serostatus. Along with the roughly 610-subject first cohort, a separate validation cohort of 120 different subjects was used. To predict cytomegalovirus infection status, the study brought together high-throughput TCR immunosequencing, statistical association of individual TCRs with disease status, and machine learning. In a later analysis, previously published TCR beta repertoires from some 640 donors were re-analyzed and high-resolution HLA genotyping was added so that TCR occurrence patterns could be studied. Rather than using new phenotypic data, the later analysis identified candidate immune exposures from TCR beta sequences and from how often those sequences occurred across donors. An earlier analysis of around 640 of the donors used high-throughput TCR beta sequencing to judge whether each TCR beta V gene segment behaved as functional or pseudogenic. Donor age, sex, ethnicity and CMV serostatus were compiled together with the repertoire data. Genome-wide SNP genotypes for about 60% of the roughly 670 donors were used in a later genetic analysis, which treated that subset as a discovery cohort. All discovery cohort repertoires had been generated using a single sequencing platform. HLA typing covered class I and class II loci at four-digit resolution. The number of typed donors differed by locus: roughly 629-640 for A, B, C, DRB1 and DQB1; 522 for DQA1; approximately 610 for DPA1; and about 450 for DPB1. Because of strong linkage in the cohort, roughly five DR-DQ haplotypes were treated as single units for association and clustering. Across 300 to 400 genotyped donors of the cohort, an average of approximately 200,000 unique TCR beta nucleotide sequences per donor were sequenced, and around 20% of those sequences were non-productive.

CDR1 and CDR2 are read off the germline V gene as MNHNS and SASEGT. V is clipped by 3 bases and J by 10 bases, and the sequence between their germline boundaries is 14 bases long. Including the terminal cysteine and phenylalanine, the CDR3 comprises 13 residues. Solely the CDR3 DNA is kept, with 39 bases framed from the first base. The cohort consisted of more than 650 healthy bone marrow donors. Cohort members were all nominally healthy when sampled, although unrecorded immune exposures were likely present. The donor was CMV seronegative and was included in the group of a few hundred seronegative cohort members. A peripheral blood sample was collected from each donor, and TCR beta sequencing was performed on peripheral blood mononuclear cells. The Qiagen DNeasy Blood Extraction Kit was used to extract genomic DNA from the blood cell samples. Receptor libraries were prepared by the immunoSEQ multiplex PCR assay. The multiplex PCR relied on a mix of 60 forward primers for TCR Vbeta segments and 13 reverse primers for TCR Jbeta segments. The CDR3 region of rearranged TCR beta genes was amplified from genomic DNA with a multiplex PCR assay. Amplified TCR beta libraries were sequenced as 87-base-pair reads on the Illumina HiSeq System. Per the original workflow: Across the roughly 700 repertoires, a later analysis counted roughly 84 million unique TCR beta chains, about 10 million of which were shared by at least two donors. Raw reads were error-corrected and collapsed into unique sequences by a nearest-neighbor algorithm in which closely related sequences were merged to remove PCR and sequencing errors. V, D and J gene segments were assigned by aligning CDR3 sequences to IMGT reference sequences. For a sequence to be retained, a match of at least six nucleotides to both a V gene segment and a J gene segment was required. Rearrangements were called productive when the CDR3 lacked stop codons and stayed in frame with V and J; all others were non-productive. CDR3 was defined according to IMGT convention as the region running from the second conserved V-encoded cysteine to the conserved J-encoded phenylalanine. Sequences without an unambiguous match to a single V gene segment were excluded from the earlier analysis of about 630 of the donors. An earlier analysis of some 610 of the donors called V segments functional above 56.7% productive rearrangements and segregating when the between-donor standard deviation exceeded 5%. A statistical classification framework was developed to diagnose cytomegalovirus status using the catalog of TCR beta chain sequences. A later analysis assigned V and J genes by comparing TCR nucleotide sequences with IMGT/GENE-DB human TR gene sequences. A later analysis assigned CDR3 sequences and most-parsimonious VDJ recombination scenarios with the TCRdist pipeline. In a later analysis, each TCR beta chain was defined by its CDR3 amino acid sequence together with its V-gene family, and reads without a unique V-gene family were excluded. A later analysis removed 500 to 600 highly shared, low-generation-probability nucleotide sequences to deal with suspected cross-contamination and a sequencing artifact. In a later analysis, a clonal expansion index was calculated for each public chain from normalized within-repertoire ranks of inferred template counts. A later analysis computed generation probabilities with a VDJ recombination model fitted to out-of-frame rearrangements, and checked the results against IGoR. A later analysis scored TCR-TCR, TCR-HLA and TCR-CMV co-occurrence with hypergeometric tests, applying a repertoire-size bias correction to TCR pairs. In a later analysis, false discovery rates were estimated by permuting HLA or CMV assignments 20 times. In a later analysis, co-occurring TCRs were grouped with DBSCAN, and TCRdist sequence similarity was added when clustering was performed within HLA-allele-positive subsets. For co-occurrence clustering, repertoires with fewer than 30,000 or more than 120,000 public chains were excluded, along with roughly 5 repertoires with anomalous nucleotide sharing. TCRdb retrieved this table from immuneACCESS and kept in-frame rearrangements only. Not all clones are present; in checked studies, unresolved V genes account for under half, and no reason is known for the remainder. D and trimming were read from the DNA, whereas the V and J calls and clone size are those reported in that table. This sample comprises 150,000 to 200,000 clones, 79% of them detected only once. The ten largest account for 2% to 2.5% of the sample.

Points the paper makes about the study in general: A later genetic analysis reported fewer N-insertions in productive TCRs among donors in an Asian-associated ancestry cluster than the roughly 620-donor mean. The earlier analysis of 587 of the donors excluded 15 to 20 rarely observed V segments, including chromosome 9 orphons, because counts were too low. Because HLA typing was unavailable for some donors at each locus, only the typed subset was used in association tests. Immune exposure information for the cohort was limited to CMV serostatus. According to a later analysis, parvovirus B19, influenza, CMV and Epstein-Barr virus appeared linked to several top co-occurrence clusters. According to a later analysis, most CMV-associated TCR beta chains appeared to be HLA-restricted, and the HLA associations seemed to be driven largely by CMV exposure. In a later genetic analysis, a missense DCLRE1C variant was associated with V-gene and J-gene trimming of TCR beta chains, and the association was replicated in an independent cohort. A group of highly shared sequence variants was considered likely to be a technical artifact of the sequencing pipeline. In a later analysis, the rate of TCR association differed among HLA loci, with DRB1 alleles having the most associated TCRs and HLA-C alleles having the fewest. According to the authors, the approach could potentially be generalized to other disease states and immunological phenotypes. In a later analysis, HLA-associated TCR beta chains showed more clonal expansion and lower generation probabilities than non-associated chains that were equally common. The study listed 150 to 200 TCR beta chains as associated with cytomegalovirus. The presence/absence analyses assumed that sequencing depth was roughly uniform across donors, and that assumption may not be true. Linkage disequilibrium might explain the correlated functional status among segregating V segments, but an unknown experimental factor could not be ruled out. Strong co-occurrence of HLA alleles, especially DR and DQ, made assigning TCR associations to individual alleles difficult. Some IMGT-functional V segments, including TRBV6-2 and TRBV6-3, could not be told apart with the 87-base-pair reads, so those segments were excluded. Cytomegalovirus status was reported to be diagnosed by the classifier with high specificity and sensitivity in both the original and validation cohorts. A further reported finding was that TCR beta sequences accurately predicted the HLA-A and HLA-B alleles for most subjects in the first cohort. In this cohort, only TCR beta chains were sequenced, and detectable features were limited by the absence of alpha or paired-chain data. An earlier analysis of approximately 600 of the donors showed that most TCR beta V segments appeared in productive rearrangements either about 87% or about 30% of the time, which broadly matched IMGT annotations. Most TCR sequences were seen in very few donors, while some public TCRs were found in many individuals. In vitro tests confirmed that a few of the cytomegalovirus-associated TCR beta chains recognize cytomegalovirus antigens. Specific HLA alleles were associated with roughly 17,000 TCR beta sequences at a false discovery rate of 0.05 in a later analysis.

This receptor was taken from a man aged 35-49 years in good health and CMV-seronegative. The chain was built from TRBV6-1 and TRBJ2-3; possibly the D gene is TRBD1, per 7 matching bases. The sequenced material came from PBMCs. The DNA sequence follows: TGTGCCAGCAGTGAGGACAGGCGGGGTTCGCAGTATTTT. Its translation is CASSEDRRGSQYF.